The 21 T cell receptor beta chains below were found in one sample sequenced in a study of T cell changes during pregnancy in multiple sclerosis (dated by TCRdb to about 2019). The library was obtained by the immunoSEQ multiplex PCR assay. Not all clones reach the TCRdb copy of this immuneACCESS table, which keeps in-frame sequences only. Checked studies attribute under half of the gap to unresolved V genes and leave the rest unexplained. The table for this sample lists approximately 85,000 clones; about nine tenths of them were counted only once. Roughly 2.5% of the sample comes from the top ten. This specimen consisted of peripheral blood, obtained in the first trimester of pregnancy. The receptor set was obtained from a female donor with multiple sclerosis, enrolled in a pregnancy study.

V gene TRBV19 combines with J gene TRBJ1-4; maybe TRBD1 (5 bases). In germline, CDR1 is LNHDA, CDR2 SQIVND (reference sequence). The CDR3 covers 14 residues. V lost 3 bases, J lost 6 bases, and 11 bases lay in between. In DNA form, the CDR3 reads TGTGCCAGTAGTATGGGAGGCAGGGATGAAAAACTGTTTTTT. Protein product: CASSMGGRDEKLFF.

The rearrangement links TRBV19 to TRBJ1-2; 9 nucleotides align to TRBD1. The CDR3 is 19 residues long. CDR1 and CDR2 from the germline V gene are LNHDA and SQIVND (reference sequence). V trimming: 5 bases; J trimming: 0 bases; junction bases outside the gene matches: 16. CDR3: CASSLKRTGTGRANYGYTF. The DNA for the CDR3 is TGTGCCAGTAGTCTAAAAAGAACCGGGACAGGGAGGGCTAACTATGGCTACACCTTC.

The chain employs TRBV6-5 and TRBJ1-6; D gene ambiguous. Per germline, CDR1 MNHEY and CDR2 SVGAGI. This CDR3 is 16 amino acids long. The germline V and J ends were trimmed by 2 bases and 0 bases, with 8 bases remaining between them. This CDR3 is CASSYAVSSYNSPLHF. Written as DNA, the CDR3 is TGTGCCAGCAGTTACGCGGTGAGCTCCTATAATTCACCCCTCCACTTT.

The rearrangement uses TRBV5-8 and TRBJ2-2; D gene unclear. Trimming left V 0 bases short and J 4 bases short, with 10 bases between. The CDR3 length is 15 residues. Germline V gene data show CDR1 as SGHTS and CDR2 as YDEGEE. The CDR3 here is CASSLDNRITGELFF. Written as DNA, the CDR3 is TGTGCCAGCAGCTTGGATAACAGAATCACCGGGGAGCTGTTTTTT.

The V call is TRBV5-4, the J call TRBJ2-7; 13 positions agree with TRBD2. The CDR3 loop spans 15 amino acids. Germline CDR1 reads SGHNT; CDR2 reads YYREEE (reference sequence). Trimming cost V 0 bases and J 7 bases; bases outside gene matches: 4. The CDR3 region is CASSLGTSGGWEQYF. The CDR3 DNA follows: TGTGCCAGCAGCTTGGGGACTAGCGGGGGTTGGGAGCAGTACTTC. The complete variable domain, with remaining parts taken from reference TRBV5-4 and TRBJ2-7, reads ETGVTQSPTHLIKTRGQQVTLRCSSQSGHNTVSWYQQALGQGPQFIFQYYREEENGRGNFPPRFSGLQFPNYSSELNVNALELDDSALYLCASSLGTSGGWEQYFGPGTRLTVT.

In DNA, the CDR3 is TGCGCCAGCAGCCAAGACCCTAGCGGGAGACCCGGGGAGCTGTTTTTT. Its protein product is CASSQDPSGRPGELFF. V gene TRBV4-1 combines with J gene TRBJ2-2, with 10 nucleotides matching TRBD2. Germline values: CDR1 MGHRA, CDR2 YSYEKL. The trim removed 0 bases at V and 6 bases at J, leaving 4 bases unmatched. This CDR3 is 16 amino acids long.

The gene calls are TRBV2 and TRBJ2-7, with D tentatively TRBD1 (6 bases). The V gene's germline CDR1 is SNHLY and CDR2 FYNNEI. This CDR3 has 15 amino acids. Between the trimmed V and J ends, which lost 0 bases and 2 bases, there was a span of 11 bases. Written as DNA, the CDR3 is TGTGCCAGCAGTGAAGCGGCAGGGGCCCCCTACGAGCAGTACTTC. It translates to CASSEAAGAPYEQYF.

V gene TRBV7-8 combines with J gene TRBJ2-1; 10 bases align to TRBD2. The V gene's germline CDR1 is SGHVS and CDR2 FQNEAQ. This CDR3 region has 15 residues. J was trimmed by 4 bases and V by 5 bases; bases with no gene match: 5. CDR3 sequence (DNA): TGTGCCAGCAGCACTGCGGGACTAGCGTACAATGAGCAGTTCTTC. Amino acids: CASSTAGLAYNEQFF. Looking up the rest from reference TRBV7-8 and TRBJ2-1 gives the full variable domain: GAGVSQSPRYKVAKRGQDVALRCDPISGHVSLFWYQQALGQGPEFLTYFQNEAQLDKSGLPSDRFFAERPEGSVSTLKIQRTQQEDSAVYLCASSTAGLAYNEQFFGPGTRLTVL.

The table lists this clone with a count of one. This chain links TRBV5-4 with TRBJ1-3; tentative D call: TRBD1 (5 bases). Trimming stripped 4 bases from V and 1 base from J, with 9 bases between. Germline loops: CDR1 SGHNT, CDR2 YYREEE (reference sequence). The length of the CDR3 is 14 residues. The CDR3 DNA follows: TGTGCCAGCAGCCGGGGGGGATCTGGAAACACCATATATTTT. Amino acids: CASSRGGSGNTIYF.

The DNA of the CDR3 is TGTGCCAGCAGCCAAGATCGAGCTTTGAACACTGAAGCTTTCTTT. Translating it yields CASSQDRALNTEAFF. J is TRBJ1-1 and V is TRBV14; D not certain. Germline lookup yields CDR1 SGHDN and CDR2 FVKESK. Trimming took off 0 bases at V and 0 bases at J, with 8 bases between the two ends. The CDR3 totals 15 residues.

The chain links TRBV27 to TRBJ1-1; D gene unclear. Trimming pared 3 bases from V and 1 base from J, leaving 9 bases between. The CDR3 totals 14 residues. Germline CDR1 is MNHEY and CDR2 is SMNVEV (reference sequence). CDR3 nucleotides: TGTGCCAGCAGTTTTTCCTGGCCGAACACTGAAGCTTTCTTT. This gives the protein CASSFSWPNTEAFF.

The chain combines TRBV28 with TRBJ2-7, with TRBD1 matching over 7 bases. CDR3 length equals 14 residues. After removal of 6 bases from V and 1 base from J, the junction contained 6 bases not matched to a gene. CDR1 and CDR2 from the germline V gene are MDHEN and SYDVKM. The CDR3 nucleotides read TGTGCCAGCAGGAGGACAGGTGGGTCCTACGAGCAGTACTTC. This codes for CASRRTGGSYEQYF.

V usage is TRBV5-1 and J usage is TRBJ1-3; 7 bases match TRBD1. CDR1 is SGHRS, CDR2 YFSETQ, per germline. The junction had 10 bases not matched to a gene; V was cut back by 4 bases and J by 0 bases. The CDR3 is made up of 17 amino acids. The CDR3 sequence: CASSLRDSGRSGNTIYF. The CDR3 coding sequence is TGCGCCAGCAGCCTACGGGACAGTGGACGCTCTGGAAACACCATATATTTT.

The V gene is TRBV7-8, the J gene TRBJ2-2, with TRBD1 matching over 7 bases. The CDR3 has 16 amino acids. Trimming took 6 bases from V and 0 from J; bases not matched to a gene: 7. Germline V gives CDR1 SGHVS, CDR2 FQNEAQ. CDR3 protein: CASSTGQDANTGELFF. The CDR3 DNA is TGTGCCAGCAGTACTGGACAGGACGCGAACACCGGGGAGCTGTTTTTT. The full variable domain, its missing parts supplied by reference TRBV7-8 and TRBJ2-2, is GAGVSQSPRYKVAKRGQDVALRCDPISGHVSLFWYQQALGQGPEFLTYFQNEAQLDKSGLPSDRFFAERPEGSVSTLKIQRTQQEDSAVYLCASSTGQDANTGELFFGEGSRLTVL.

The V call is TRBV19, the J call TRBJ1-1; 10 nucleotides match TRBD1. J was trimmed by 7 bases and V by 7 bases; bases with no gene match: 15. Germline CDR1 is LNHDA and CDR2 is SQIVND (reference sequence). This CDR3 comprises 16 residues. DNA for the CDR3: TGTGCCAGTACTAACAAACCCGACAGGGGGCTAAATGAAGCTTTCTTT. Residues: CASTNKPDRGLNEAFF.

The chain combines TRBV6-5 with TRBJ1-4; D is undetermined. Germline V lookup: CDR1 MNHEY, CDR2 SVGAGI. There are 13 residues in the CDR3. Trimming took off 6 bases at V and 10 bases at J, with 15 bases between the two ends. The CDR3 DNA reads TGTGCCAGCAGCCGAGCTGTCGATGGAAAACTGTTTTTT. It specifies CASSRAVDGKLFF.

The CDR3 here is CASSRPQAAQYF. CDR3 nucleotides: TGTGCCAGCAGCCGCCCTCAAGCGGCCCAGTACTTC. This chain links TRBV6-5 with TRBJ2-5; weak D call: TRBD2 (5 bases). The CDR3 runs to 12 residues. Germline-derived CDR1 and CDR2 are MNHEY and SVGAGI. The germline V and J ends were trimmed by 6 bases and 9 bases, with 14 bases remaining between them.

The chain has TRBV27 and TRBJ1-4; 7 bases fit TRBD1. Germline CDR1 MNHEY, CDR2 SMNVEV (reference sequence). Losses at the gene ends were 6 bases for V and 7 bases for J; bases not matched to a gene: 8. This CDR3 comprises 14 residues. The CDR3 region has the DNA TGTGCCAGCAGCAATGCCGGGACAGCTGAAAAACTGTTTTTT. This gives the protein CASSNAGTAEKLFF.

The chain combines TRBV4-3 with TRBJ2-1, with D unresolved. Trimming stripped 1 base from V and 9 bases from J, with 19 bases between. This CDR3 is built from 16 residues. CDR1 and CDR2 (germline): LGHNA, YSLEER. DNA of the CDR3: TGCGCCAGCAGCCAAGTCTGGTGGCTCCCCGCCCTTGAGCAGTTCTTC. Amino acids: CASSQVWWLPALEQFF.

V usage is TRBV18 and J usage is TRBJ1-1; 8 bases line up with TRBD1. With V trimmed by 2 bases and J by 7 bases, 12 bases remained unmatched. This CDR3 region has 16 residues. Germline CDR1 KGHSH, CDR2 LQKENI. CDR3: CASSPIYNRDRSEAFF. The CDR3 DNA sequence: TGTGCCAGCTCACCAATTTACAACCGGGACAGGAGTGAAGCTTTCTTT.

This chain connects TRBV10-3 to TRBJ2-5, with TRBD1 matching 9 bases. The CDR3 has 11 amino acids. V shed 10 bases and J 5 bases; nucleotides not matched to a gene: 2. CDR1 is ENHRY, CDR2 SYGVKD, per germline. CDR3 region: CATQGAETQYF. The CDR3 region has the DNA TGTGCCACACAGGGGGCCGAGACCCAGTACTTC.